This T cell receptor (beta chain) was identified during a study of T-cell reconstitution after alpha-beta-depleted transplantation in children. The TCRbeta library was prepared with unique molecular identifiers. TCRdb processed the PCR reads anew with MiXCR; each CDR3 protein has one entry. The data show 110,000 or so distinct CDR3 sequences, 5.5% to 6.5% seen once. Germline assignment: CDR1 LGHNT and CDR2 FRNRAP. The V and J ends lost 6 bases and 8 bases respectively, with 14 bases between them. CDR3 length equals 13 residues. This clonotype has only a few counts. The chain uses TRBV12-5 and TRBJ2-1; D call uncertain. The origin of this receptor is a male patient aged 2-10 years who had a stem cell transplant for acute lymphoblastic leukemia, so the T cells may come from the graft donor. Here the sequenced sample was PBMCs, mostly from graft donor cells, taken 360 days after TCRalphabeta/CD19-depleted stem cell transplant. The CDR3 is CASGLGRRDEQFF. Here the CDR3 DNA reads TGTGCTAGTGGGCTGGGCCGAAGGGATGAGCAGTTCTTC.